This T cell receptor beta chain is drawn from a study of blood T cell repertoires in COVID-19. This clone was seen at least ten times. Assay used: immunoSEQ multiplex PCR; TCRdb lists only in-frame clones, some missing. This sample has under 150,000 clones, with approximately 68% found just once. The CDR3 covers 11 residues. Germline CDR1 and CDR2: SQVTM and ANQGSEA. V was trimmed by 7 bases and J by 7 bases, leaving 11 bases between them. The receptor comes from a woman aged 65 to 85 with acute or convalescent COVID-19. The chain couples TRBV29-1 to TRBJ1-3; D is unclear. The sample comprised peripheral blood. The DNA for the CDR3 is TGCAGCGCCCTTTTTGCGAACACCATATATTTT. Encoded protein: CSALFANTIYF.